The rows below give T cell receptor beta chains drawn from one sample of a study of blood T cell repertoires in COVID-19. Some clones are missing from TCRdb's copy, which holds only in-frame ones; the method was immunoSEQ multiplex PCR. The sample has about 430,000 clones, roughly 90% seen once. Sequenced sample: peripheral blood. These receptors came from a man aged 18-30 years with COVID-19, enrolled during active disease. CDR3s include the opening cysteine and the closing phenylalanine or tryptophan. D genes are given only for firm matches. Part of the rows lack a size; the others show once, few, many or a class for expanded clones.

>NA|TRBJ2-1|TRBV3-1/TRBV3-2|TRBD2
CASSRPTSASSYNEQFF
TGTGCCAGCAGCCGCCCGACTAGCGCCAGCTCCTACAATGAGCAGTTCTTC
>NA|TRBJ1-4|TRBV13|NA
CASSIQGNTNEKLFF
TGTGCCAGCAGCATACAGGGAAATACAAATGAAAAACTGTTTTTT
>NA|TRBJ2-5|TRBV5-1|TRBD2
CASRPVSGGGETQYF
TGCGCCAGCAGACCGGTCTCGGGGGGAGGGGAGACCCAGTACTTC
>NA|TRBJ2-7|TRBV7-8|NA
CASSLVAGGLTEEQYF
TGTGCCAGCAGCTTAGTGGCCGGGGGGCTTACGGAAGAGCAGTACTTC
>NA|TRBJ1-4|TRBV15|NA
CATSRDRRGTTNEKLFF
TGTGCCACCAGCAGAGATAGGCGGGGAACAACTAATGAAAAACTGTTTTTT
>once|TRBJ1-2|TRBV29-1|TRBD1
CSVHDREVSYTF
TGCAGCGTTCACGACAGGGAGGTTAGCTACACCTTC
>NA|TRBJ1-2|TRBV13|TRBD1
CASSVNARGQGYGYTF
TGTGCCAGCAGCGTAAACGCCAGGGGACAGGGTTATGGCTACACCTTC
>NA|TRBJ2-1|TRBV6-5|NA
CASRLTWSSYNEQFF
TGTGCCAGCAGGCTCACTTGGAGCTCCTACAATGAGCAGTTCTTC
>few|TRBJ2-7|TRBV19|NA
CASSKRSSYEQYF
TGTGCCAGTAGTAAAAGGAGCTCCTACGAGCAGTACTTC
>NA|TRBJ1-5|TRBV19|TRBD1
CASSMGQGSIRAQHF
TGTGCCAGTAGTATGGGACAGGGGTCGATCCGGGCCCAGCATTTT